This TCR beta chain was recorded in a study of blood T cell repertoires in COVID-19. As for the study in general: Acute-phase and convalescent COVID-19 samples originated in the United States, Italy and Spain. T cells, B-cell-depleted T cells, or PBMCs provided the cDNA or gDNA that served as material.

Original methodology: From reference gene primer amplification, estimates of nucleated cell counts were derived. Data came from immunoSEQ multiplex PCR; TCRdb stores just in-frame clones and leaves some out. V, J and clone size reflect that table, while D and trimming were determined from the DNA. Of about 230,000 clones detected, about 85% appear once; the ten largest clones hold roughly 20%. The germline V gene encodes CDR1 SGHTA and CDR2 FQGNSA. The CDR3 is 15 residues long. V was clipped by 1 base and J by 5 bases, with 14 bases between them. Sequenced material: peripheral blood. The TCR was taken from a woman of 80 years or more with active or convalescent COVID-19. The chain joins TRBV7-2 to TRBJ2-5, with D tentatively TRBD1 (5 bases). The CDR3 sequence is CASSLGAGILETQYF. In DNA, the CDR3 is TGTGCCAGCAGCTTAGGTGCAGGGATCTTGGAGACCCAGTACTTC.